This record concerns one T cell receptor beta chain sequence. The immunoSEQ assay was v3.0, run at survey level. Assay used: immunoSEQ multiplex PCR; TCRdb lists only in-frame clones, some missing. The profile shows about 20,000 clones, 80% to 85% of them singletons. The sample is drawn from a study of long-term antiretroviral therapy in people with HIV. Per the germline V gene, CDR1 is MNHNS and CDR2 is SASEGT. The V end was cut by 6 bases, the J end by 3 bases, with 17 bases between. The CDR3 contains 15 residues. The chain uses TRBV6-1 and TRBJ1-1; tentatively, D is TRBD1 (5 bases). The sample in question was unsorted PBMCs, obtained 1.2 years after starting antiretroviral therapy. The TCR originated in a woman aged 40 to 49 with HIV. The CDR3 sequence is CASRENGHPYTEAFF. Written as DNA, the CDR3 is TGTGCCAGCAGGGAAAACGGACACCCCTACACTGAAGCTTTCTTT.